These T cell receptor beta chains were read from a single sample in a study of human T cells and chemical hapten exposure. TCRdb ran MiXCR on the RACE reads and lists one entry per CDR3 protein. The sample has 120,000 to 150,000 distinct CDR3 sequences; over 9.5% are singletons. The material was whole blood, obtained in connection with sensitization to the hapten diphenylcyclopropenone (DPC). The receptor set was obtained from a woman aged 45-65 years with alopecia areata. Some clones in this sample may be carry-over from other donors' samples. Each CDR3 is given with its conserved first and last residue. D genes are given only for firm matches. Size values are once, few and many counts, or a class for expanded clones, and some rows have none.

V	J	D	size	CDR3	DNA
TRBV5-1	TRBJ2-5	NA	NA	CASSRPQETQYF	TGCGCCAGCAGCAGGCCACAAGAGACCCAGTACTTC
TRBV20-1	TRBJ1-5	NA	few	CSARTGLDQPQHF	TGCAGTGCTAGGACAGGCCTTGATCAGCCCCAGCATTTT
TRBV29-1	TRBJ1-2	NA	NA	CSVVRPSMGGYTF	TGCAGCGTTGTCCGACCCTCAATGGGCGGCTACACCTTC
TRBV18	TRBJ2-1	TRBD2	few	CASSPVSGMRYNEQFF	TGTGCCAGCTCACCAGTTAGCGGGATGCGTTACAATGAGCAGTTCTTC
TRBV14	TRBJ2-7	NA	many	CASSHTGTRGEQYF	TGTGCCAGCAGCCACACCGGGACTCGAGGCGAGCAGTACTTC
TRBV12-3/TRBV12-4	TRBJ2-7	TRBD2	few	CASSAGTSGVSSYEQYF	TGTGCCAGCAGCGCCGGGACTAGCGGGGTAAGCTCCTACGAGCAGTACTTC
TRBV10-3	TRBJ2-3	TRBD2	few	CAISQTSLAADTQYF	TGTGCCATCAGTCAGACTAGCTTAGCTGCAGATACGCAGTATTTT
TRBV7-2	TRBJ2-7	NA	many	CASSHATSNEQYF	TGTGCCAGCAGCCATGCGACTAGTAACGAGCAGTACTTC
TRBV5-6	TRBJ1-5	TRBD1	NA	CASSSIFTGGGNQPQHF	TGTGCCAGCAGCTCCATATTTACAGGGGGCGGCAATCAGCCCCAGCATTTT
TRBV2	TRBJ2-2	NA	NA	CASSIVSVGTGELFF	TGTGCCAGCAGTATCGTATCAGTCGGCACCGGGGAGCTGTTTTTT
TRBV3-1	TRBJ1-5	NA	few	CASSQGVLSNQPQHF	TGTGCCAGCAGCCAAGGGGTTTTGAGCAATCAGCCCCAGCATTTT
TRBV7-3	TRBJ2-1	NA	many	CASSGPGSLNEQFF	TGTGCCAGCAGCGGGCCGGGGTCCTTAAATGAGCAGTTCTTC
TRBV5-1	TRBJ2-5	NA	NA	CASSRTALQETQYF	TGCGCCAGCAGCCGGACAGCGCTCCAAGAGACCCAGTACTTC
TRBV7-9	TRBJ2-7	NA	NA	CASSLAQGEQYF	TGTGCCAGCAGCTTAGCCCAGGGAGAGCAGTACTTC
TRBV5-1	TRBJ2-3	TRBD1	many	CASSPRQGPDTQYF	TGCGCCAGCAGCCCAAGACAGGGTCCCGATACGCAGTATTTT
TRBV6-5	TRBJ2-6	NA	few	CASSSPILSGANVLTF	TGTGCCAGCAGTTCCCCGATCTTATCTGGGGCCAACGTCCTGACTTTC
TRBV24-1	TRBJ2-1	TRBD2	few	CATSGLGTSGRDNEQFF	TGTGCCACCAGTGGACTTGGGACTAGCGGGAGGGACAATGAGCAGTTCTTC
TRBV5-1	TRBJ1-1	NA	many	CASRPREVNTEAFF	TGCGCCAGCAGACCCAGGGAGGTGAACACTGAAGCTTTCTTT
TRBV6-1	TRBJ2-2	TRBD1	few	CASWTGLTGELFF	TGTGCCAGCTGGACAGGTCTGACCGGGGAGCTGTTTTTT
TRBV2	TRBJ2-1	TRBD2	NA	CASSGRTSGFNKRSYNEQFF	TGTGCCAGCAGTGGTAGGACTAGCGGGTTTAATAAGCGCTCCTACAATGAGCAGTTCTTC
TRBV6-6	TRBJ1-5	NA	few	CASTNGGTWISNQPQHF	TGTGCCAGCACAAACGGGGGGACTTGGATTAGCAATCAGCCCCAGCATTTT
TRBV4-3	TRBJ1-2	NA	NA	CASSQDPYPANYGYTF	TGCGCCAGCAGCCAAGATCCGTACCCGGCTAACTATGGCTACACCTTC
TRBV6-1	TRBJ1-6	NA	many	CASSTNSGTSDPLHF	TGTGCCAGCAGCACCAACTCCGGGACTTCAGACCCCCTCCACTTT
TRBV6-1	TRBJ1-1	NA	NA	CASSEGTVNTEAFF	TGTGCCAGCAGTGAAGGGACGGTGAACACTGAAGCTTTCTTT
TRBV6-5	TRBJ2-7	TRBD2	NA	CASTSHGAGCYEQYF	TGTGCCAGCACCTCTCACGGAGCGGGATGCTACGAGCAGTACTTC
TRBV7-2	TRBJ1-5	TRBD1	many	CASSLIPGGAGNQPQHF	TGTGCCAGCAGCTTAATCCCAGGGGGCGCGGGGAATCAGCCCCAGCATTTT
TRBV27	TRBJ2-2	NA	NA	CASSLYRGELFF	TGTGCCAGCAGTTTATATCGCGGGGAGCTGTTTTTT
TRBV27	TRBJ2-1	NA	few	CASTPRDGTADFGEQFF	TGTGCCAGCACCCCGAGGGACGGAACGGCGGATTTCGGGGAGCAGTTCTTC
TRBV20-1	TRBJ2-2	NA	few	CSARIQRGANTGELFF	TGCAGTGCTAGAATCCAGAGAGGGGCGAACACCGGGGAGCTGTTTTTT
TRBV15	TRBJ2-1	NA	NA	CATSGPNSTRLPSSYNEQFF	TGTGCCACCAGCGGGCCAAATTCGACTAGGCTTCCAAGCTCCTACAATGAGCAGTTCTTC
TRBV20-1	TRBJ2-3	NA	NA	CSASSSDLTDTQYF	TGCAGTGCTAGTTCTAGCGACCTCACAGATACGCAGTATTTT
TRBV5-4	TRBJ2-2	NA	few	CASSLWDNGELFF	TGTGCCAGCAGCTTGTGGGATAACGGGGAGCTGTTTTTT
TRBV2	TRBJ1-4	NA	NA	CASSTGLGGEKLFF	TGTGCCAGCAGTACAGGGTTGGGGGGCGAAAAACTGTTTTTT
TRBV28	TRBJ2-7	TRBD2	few	CASSFAAGVGYEQYF	TGTGCCAGCAGTTTCGCGGCGGGAGTCGGTTACGAGCAGTACTTC
TRBV15	TRBJ2-2	NA	many	CATRWGYTGELFF	TGTGCCACCCGTTGGGGGTACACCGGGGAGCTGTTTTTT
TRBV12-3/TRBV12-4	TRBJ2-6	TRBD1	many	CASSWGTVSGANVLTF	TGTGCCAGCAGTTGGGGGACAGTCAGCGGGGCCAACGTCCTGACTTTC
TRBV20-1	TRBJ1-4	NA	many	CSARDRTVLNEKLFF	TGCAGTGCTAGAGATAGGACAGTTCTAAATGAAAAACTGTTTTTT
TRBV20-1	TRBJ2-1	NA	NA	CSASGPKEQFF	TGCAGTGCTAGCGGGCCCAAAGAGCAGTTCTTC
TRBV5-1	TRBJ2-4	NA	few	CASSVTHPGGIQYF	TGCGCCAGCAGCGTGACCCACCCCGGGGGCATTCAGTACTTC
TRBV20-1	TRBJ1-6	NA	NA	CSARGTDNSPLHF	TGCAGTGCGAGGGGGACGGATAATTCACCCCTCCACTTT
TRBV7-8	TRBJ1-1	TRBD1	NA	CASLGTDLRRAFF	TGTGCCAGCCTGGGGACAGATCTCAGGCGGGCTTTCTTT
TRBV18	TRBJ2-3	NA	few	CASSPRLGNTDTQYF	TGTGCCAGCTCACCACGGCTGGGGAACACAGATACGCAGTATTTT
TRBV5-1	TRBJ2-2	NA	many	CASSQGNTGELFF	TGCGCCAGCAGCCAAGGGAACACCGGGGAGCTGTTTTTT
TRBV7-2	TRBJ2-7	NA	many	CASSLEAPYEQYF	TGTGCCAGCAGCTTAGAAGCCCCCTACGAGCAGTACTTC
TRBV11-2	TRBJ1-4	NA	many	CASSPHTHMLFF	TGTGCCAGCAGCCCACACACTCATATGCTGTTTTTT
TRBV29-1	TRBJ1-1	NA	few	CSVPGVSNTEAFF	TGCAGCGTTCCAGGGGTTTCGAACACTGAAGCTTTCTTT
TRBV29-1	TRBJ2-1	NA	many	CSVPRINEQFF	TGCAGCGTGCCGCGGATTAATGAGCAGTTCTTC
TRBV7-2	TRBJ2-5	TRBD1	NA	CASTYGTGLLETQYF	TGTGCCAGCACTTATGGGACAGGGCTATTAGAGACCCAGTACTTC
TRBV11-2	TRBJ1-2	NA	NA	CASSLGVGDGYGYTF	TGTGCCAGCAGCTTAGGGGTAGGGGATGGATATGGCTACACCTTC
TRBV2	TRBJ2-7	TRBD2	NA	CASRSWREFYEQYF	TGTGCCAGCAGATCCTGGCGGGAGTTCTACGAGCAGTACTTC
TRBV11-2	TRBJ2-7	NA	many	CASSTRDNYEQYF	TGTGCCAGCAGCACCCGGGACAACTACGAGCAGTACTTC
TRBV24-1	TRBJ2-1	NA	many	CATSASPPRNEQFF	TGTGCCACCAGTGCATCCCCTCCGAGGAATGAGCAGTTCTTC
TRBV19	TRBJ1-1	NA	NA	CASSMLTANTEAFF	TGTGCCAGTAGTATGCTGACGGCGAACACTGAAGCTTTCTTT
TRBV7-2	TRBJ2-2	TRBD2	NA	CASSLAGSAGGSNTGELFF	TGTGCCAGCAGCTTAGCCGGTTCGGCGGGGGGATCGAACACCGGGGAGCTGTTTTTT
TRBV5-1	TRBJ1-1	TRBD1	many	CASSLTGQGATEAFF	TGCGCCAGCAGCTTGACGGGACAGGGGGCCACTGAAGCTTTCTTT
TRBV28	TRBJ2-7	NA	few	CASSPPTDSIQGQYF	TGTGCCAGCAGTCCGCCGACAGACAGTATTCAAGGGCAGTACTTC
TRBV28	TRBJ1-4	NA	NA	CASSKLGGGATNEKLFF	TGTGCCAGCAGCAAGCTGGGGGGAGGCGCAACTAATGAAAAACTGTTTTTT
TRBV7-8	TRBJ2-7	TRBD1	NA	CASSTLAGTGGYEQYF	TGTGCCAGCAGCACCCTCGCCGGGACAGGGGGATACGAGCAGTACTTC
TRBV11-2	TRBJ2-3	NA	few	CASSSQPRGSHTDTQYF	TGTGCCAGCAGCTCCCAGCCAAGGGGGTCACACACAGATACGCAGTATTTT
TRBV20-1	TRBJ1-6	NA	once	CSARAPVYNSPLHF	TGCAGTGCTAGAGCCCCAGTCTATAATTCACCCCTCCACTTT